A selection of T cell receptor beta chains follows, all from one sample in a study of blood T cell repertoires in COVID-19. TCRdb's copy holds only in-frame clones and misses some; the assay was immunoSEQ multiplex PCR. The sample includes about 170,000 clones, 80% to 85% of them seen just once. Sequences were obtained from peripheral blood. The receptors shown here come from a human donor with acute or convalescent COVID-19. The donor label of this sample is uncertain. Both conserved end residues are part of each CDR3. A D gene is named only where the DNA matches it firmly.

>.|TRBV5-1
CASSSVTSSGVREQYF
>TRBD1|TRBV30
CASRTGDTEAFF
>TRBD1|TRBV14
CASSQEGWDRPSYEQYF
>TRBD1|TRBV7-8
CASSRTGWDTGELFF
>TRBD2|TRBV3-1/TRBV3-2
CASSQDFGGEDTQYF
>TRBD1|TRBV6-5
CASSTTGGGYTF
>.|TRBV19
CASSADLAKRTNEQFF
>.|TRBV12-5
CASGLRQIANTGELFF
>.|TRBV3-1/TRBV3-2
CASSPTGGNTEAFF
>.|TRBV11-2
CASSLDWLSNQPQHF
>.|TRBV9
CASSPLTNTQYF
>.|TRBV19
CASSIAPQSNQPQHF
>.|TRBV2
CASSDDVRTEAFF
>TRBD2|TRBV9
CASSVASGSGLYNEQFF
>TRBD2|TRBV11-2
CASSLGASGGTDTQYF